Following are 9 T cell receptor beta chains from one sample sequenced in a study of tissue T cells after allogeneic stem cell transplantation. Some clones are missing from TCRdb's copy, which holds only in-frame ones; the method was immunoSEQ multiplex PCR. The sample holds about 11,000 clones; roughly two fifths are singletons and the top ten take 1.8%. Described time point: mouse harvest day 7 after allogeneic transplant. The graft held 10^6 splenic CD5+ T cells and 10^7 T-cell-depleted bone marrow cells. The sample comprised skin. The receptors originated from a female BALB/c mouse given C57BL/6 T cells with graft-versus-host disease after an allogeneic hematopoietic cell transplant.

To note about this clone: Here the gene names and germline are mouse. Coverage ceases 1 residue before the CDR3 finishes, and the germline J gene fills in the end. The chain joins TRBV23 to TRBJ2-7; TRBD2 is the table's D call, not checked against the DNA. The length of the CDR3 is 14 residues. Per germline, CDR1 KGHTA and CDR2 FQNQQP. The CDR3 sequence: CSSSQDWGDGEQYF. The CDR3 bases that were read are TGCTCCAGCAGTCAGGACTGGGGGGATGGAGAACAGTAC.

This clone showed up just a few times. Mouse gene names apply. The sequenced fragment ends 1 residue before the CDR3 boundary, so the rest is inferred from the germline J gene. The rearrangement uses TRBV1 and TRBJ1-4; 12 bases are a match to TRBD1. V trimming: 3 bases; J trimming: 3 bases; junction bases outside the gene matches: 2. The germline V gene encodes CDR1 NSQYPW and CDR2 LRSPGD (reference sequence). CDR3 length: 16 amino acids. The CDR3 sequence: CTCSARDRGPNERLFF. The sequenced part of the CDR3 DNA is TGCACCTGCAGTGCGCGGGACAGGGGGCCCAACGAAAGATTATTT.

About this clone: Gene and germline names: mouse. The observed sequence ends 1 residue before the CDR3 terminus, with the missing tail filled in from the germline J gene. This sequence joins TRBV26 and TRBJ1-4; TRBD1 is a possible D gene (6 bases). Looked up from germline, CDR1 is KGHPV and CDR2 is FQNQEV (reference sequence). The ends were cut back, 3 bases at V and 0 bases at J, with 14 bases in the middle. This CDR3 contains 17 residues. The CDR3 region is CASSLNRARISNERLFF. CDR3 DNA, as far as it was read: TGTGCCAGCAGTCTCAACAGGGCCCGCATTTCCAACGAAAGATTATTT. The full variable domain, in which reference TRBV26 and TRBJ1-4 provide the parts outside the CDR3, is NSKVIQTPRYLVKGQGQKAKMRCIPEKGHPVVFWYQQNKNNEFKFLINFQNQEVLQQIDMTEKRFSAECPSNSPCSLEIQSSEAGDSALYLCASSLNRARISNERLFFGHGTKLSVL.

This clone was detected a few times. Gene names are the mouse ones. The read falls 1 residue short of the CDR3 end, and the missing part is taken from the germline J gene. This chain connects TRBV16 to TRBJ1-3; TRBD1 is a possible D gene (5 bases). The V gene lost 0 bases and the J gene lost 2 bases, with 8 bases spanning the gap. The germline CDR1 and CDR2 sequences are SGHSA and FRNQAP. This CDR3 is 15 amino acids long. CDR3 DNA (partial): TGTGCAAGCAGCTTAGATACGGGGGCTGGAAATACGCTCTAT. It encodes CASSLDTGAGNTLY. The entire CDR3 is CASSLDTGAGNTLYF. Drawing the rest from reference TRBV16 and TRBJ1-3, the complete variable domain is NAGVIQTPRHKVTGKGQEATLWCEPISGHSAVFWYRQTIVQGLEFLTYFRNQAPIDDSGMPKERFSAQMPNQSHSTLKIQSTQPQDSAVYLCASSLDTGAGNTLYFGEGSRLIVV.

As for this clone: Mouse names are used for the genes. Read coverage stops 1 residue before the CDR3 terminus; the germline J gene supplies the remainder. The rearrangement joins TRBV3 to TRBJ1-1, with TRBD1 identical over 7 bases. CDR3 length: 15 residues. Germline loops: CDR1 SNHLY, CDR2 FYNGKV (reference sequence). Trimming took 4 bases from V and 1 from J; bases not matched to a gene: 6. The part of the CDR3 DNA that was read is TGTGCCAGCAGCTCCTTACAGGGGTGGAACACAGAAGTCTTC. Its protein is CASSSLQGWNTEVF. In full, the CDR3 reads CASSSLQGWNTEVFF.

This clone is classed as medium-sized (0.01 to 0.1%). Gene names refer to mouse genes. The sequence runs out 1 residue before the end of the CDR3; the remainder is reconstructed from the germline J gene. The chain recombines TRBV26 with TRBJ2-2; 7 nucleotides align to TRBD1. Germline CDR1 is KGHPV and CDR2 is FQNQEV (reference sequence). J was trimmed by 1 base and V by 3 bases; bases with no gene match: 2. There are 15 residues in the CDR3. The CDR3 here is CASSLRDRNTGQLYF. Partial CDR3 DNA: TGTGCCAGCAGTCTCCGGGACAGAAACACCGGGCAGCTCTAC.

This clone was counted between two and nine times. Gene names are mouse gene names. The read halts 1 residue ahead of the CDR3 end, with the missing end drawn from the germline J gene. The V call is TRBV26, the J call TRBJ1-4, with 11 bases fitting TRBD1. This CDR3 has 13 amino acids. CDR1 is KGHPV and CDR2 is FQNQEV in the germline V gene (reference sequence). V shed 10 bases, J shed 4 bases, and the junction held 2 bases outside the gene matches. The CDR3 loop is CATGTGGNERLFF. CDR3 DNA (partial): TGTGCCACCGGGACAGGGGGCAACGAAAGATTATTT. Based on the CDR3 plus reference TRBV26 and TRBJ1-4, the full variable domain is NSKVIQTPRYLVKGQGQKAKMRCIPEKGHPVVFWYQQNKNNEFKFLINFQNQEVLQQIDMTEKRFSAECPSNSPCSLEIQSSEAGDSALYLCATGTGGNERLFFGHGTKLSVL.

This clone was counted between two and nine times. Gene and germline names: mouse. CDR3 DNA, as far as it was read: TGTGCCAGCAGCCCCGGAGGGCCCTGGTCTGGAAATACGCTCTAT. Translating it yields CASSPGGPWSGNTLY. The CDR3 reads in full as CASSPGGPWSGNTLYF. J is TRBJ1-3 and V is TRBV26, with no clear D. The read ends 1 residue shy of where the CDR3 ends; the end is completed using the germline J gene. Trimming took 6 bases from V and 1 from J, leaving 16 bases between them. The CDR3 length is 16 residues. Per the germline V gene, CDR1 is KGHPV and CDR2 is FQNQEV (reference sequence).

This clone is medium-sized in the sample. All gene names here are mouse names. CDR3 DNA (partial): TGTGCCAGCAGTACCACTGGGGGGAGCTCCTATGAACAGTAC. It specifies CASSTTGGSSYEQY. The whole CDR3 region reads CASSTTGGSSYEQYF. The gene calls are TRBV13-3 and TRBJ2-7; 9 nucleotides align to TRBD2. The CDR3 goes on 1 residue after the read ends, and that part is filled in from the germline J gene. The trim removed 4 bases at V and 0 bases at J, leaving 5 bases unmatched. Germline CDR1 NNHDY, CDR2 SYVADS. CDR3 length equals 15 residues.